What follows describes a single TCR beta chain. TCRdb's copy holds only in-frame clones and misses some; the assay was immunoSEQ multiplex PCR. The data hold approximately 270,000 clones, with 65% to 90% observed a single time. This entry belongs to a study of cytomegalovirus exposure and HLA in healthy donors. V lost 5 bases to trimming and J lost 5 bases; unmatched junction nucleotides: 14. There are 17 residues in the CDR3. The V gene's germline CDR1 is SGHNT and CDR2 YENEEA. This clonotype was obtained from a woman under 30 in good health and CMV-seronegative. V gene TRBV11-3 combines with J gene TRBJ2-5; 10 bases are a match to TRBD2. The sequencing sample was made of PBMCs. The CDR3 spells CASSGRSGRAWGETQYF. Written as DNA, the CDR3 is TGTGCCAGCAGCGGGAGGAGCGGGAGGGCCTGGGGGGAGACCCAGTACTTC.